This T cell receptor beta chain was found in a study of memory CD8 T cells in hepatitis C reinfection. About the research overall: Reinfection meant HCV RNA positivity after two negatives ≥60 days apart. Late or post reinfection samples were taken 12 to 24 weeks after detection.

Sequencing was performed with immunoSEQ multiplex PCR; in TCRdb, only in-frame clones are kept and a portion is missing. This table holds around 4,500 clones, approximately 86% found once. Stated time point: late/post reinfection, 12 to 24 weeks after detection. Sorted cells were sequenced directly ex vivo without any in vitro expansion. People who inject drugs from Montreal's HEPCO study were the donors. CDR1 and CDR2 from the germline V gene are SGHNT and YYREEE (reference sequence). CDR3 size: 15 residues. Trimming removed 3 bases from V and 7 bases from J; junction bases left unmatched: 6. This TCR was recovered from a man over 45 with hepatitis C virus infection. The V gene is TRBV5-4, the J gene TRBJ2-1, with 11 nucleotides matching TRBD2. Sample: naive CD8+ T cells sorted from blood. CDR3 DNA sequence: TGTGCCAGCAGCTCTGGACTAGCGGGCAATAATGAGCAGTTCTTC. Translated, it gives CASSSGLAGNNEQFF.